The clone carrying this T cell receptor (beta chain) appeared many times. Its antigen is as yet unknown. Amplified TCR beta CDR3 regions came from RNA transcripts. During a first-round RT-PCR of the TCR CDR3, the HTBI primer set was used. TCRdb processed the multiplex PCR reads anew with MiXCR; each CDR3 protein has one entry. This sample has roughly 250,000 distinct CDR3 sequences, with roughly 17% found just once. The sample belongs to a study of T cells in Graves' hyperthyroidism and ophthalmopathy. General observations from the study: Ophthalmopathy stood apart from stable hyperthyroidism in a 13 V-J model.

CDR3 length equals 17 residues. Germline assignment: CDR1 MNHEY and CDR2 SVGEGT. Trimming stripped 6 bases from V and 8 bases from J, with 25 bases between. The origin of this receptor is a woman aged 18-29 years with Graves' ophthalmopathy. This chain connects TRBV6-2 or TRBV6-3 to TRBJ1-4; D remains unclear. The sequenced material came from blood. The CDR3 coding sequence is TGTGCCAGCAGCCACGCAATTCCTCGGACCGAAACCGAAAAACTGTTTTTT. This codes for CASSHAIPRTETEKLFF.